This is a list of T cell receptor beta chains from one sample in a study of CD8+CD57+ T cells in acquired aplastic anemia. TCRdb called the reads again in MiXCR, with one record for every CDR3 protein. The sample has 150,000 to 200,000 distinct CDR3 sequences; around 65% are singletons. Sequenced material: sorted CD4+, CD8+, or CD8+CD57+ T cells (not recorded which) from PBMCs. The receptor set was obtained from a human donor with severe aplastic anemia or a healthy control (not recorded which). CDR3s include the opening cysteine and the closing phenylalanine or tryptophan. The D gene is left open where the match is weak. A clone size is listed for some rows: how often the clone was seen (once, few, many), or a class if it is expanded.

v_gene,abundance,j_gene,len,d_gene,CDR3aa,CDR3nt
TRBV20-1,NA,TRBJ2-1,14,TRBD1,CSAADRGGYDEQFF,TGCAGTGCCGCGGACAGGGGAGGTTACGATGAGCAGTTCTTC
TRBV19,NA,TRBJ1-5,16,TRBD1,CASSITGQGINQPQHF,TGTGCCAGTAGTATAACGGGACAGGGGATCAATCAGCCCCAGCATTTT
TRBV29-1,NA,TRBJ2-7,12,TRBD2,CSVAPLADEQYF,TGCAGCGTAGCACCCCTAGCGGACGAGCAGTACTTC
TRBV10-3,NA,TRBJ2-3,13,NA,CAISESGLDTQYF,TGTGCCATCAGTGAGTCAGGGTTGGATACGCAGTATTTT
TRBV7-2,NA,TRBJ2-7,14,NA,CASSQYPAYYEQYF,TGTGCCAGCAGCCAGTACCCAGCTTACTACGAGCAGTACTTC
TRBV9,NA,TRBJ2-7,11,NA,CASSEGGEQYF,TGTGCCAGCAGCGAGGGAGGCGAGCAGTACTTC
TRBV7-9,NA,TRBJ1-4,13,NA,CASSLDGYEKLFF,TGTGCCAGCAGCTTAGACGGATACGAAAAACTGTTTTTT
TRBV5-1,NA,TRBJ2-2,14,NA,CASILKGVPQELFF,TGCGCCAGCATTCTCAAGGGGGTCCCCCAGGAGCTGTTTTTT
TRBV24-1,NA,TRBJ2-5,15,NA,CATSDPQGPAETQYF,TGTGCCACCAGTGATCCACAGGGTCCCGCAGAGACCCAGTACTTC
TRBV10-3,NA,TRBJ1-1,13,TRBD1,CAIRDRGDGEAFF,TGTGCCATCAGAGACAGGGGAGATGGTGAAGCTTTCTTT
TRBV25-1,once,TRBJ2-1,13,NA,CASRGVNGNEQFF,TGTGCCAGCAGGGGGGTCAACGGCAATGAGCAGTTCTTC
TRBV20-1,NA,TRBJ1-1,14,NA,CSARDHLRNTEAFF,TGCAGTGCTAGAGATCACCTCAGGAACACTGAAGCTTTCTTT
TRBV6-2/TRBV6-3,many,TRBJ2-3,14,TRBD1,CASSYGQGADTQYF,TGTGCCAGCAGTTACGGACAGGGCGCAGATACGCAGTATTTT
TRBV10-1,NA,TRBJ2-7,10,NA,CANLPYEQYF,TGCGCCAACCTCCCCTACGAGCAGTACTTC
TRBV10-3,once,TRBJ2-4,12,TRBD1,CAIRGQGDIQYF,TGTGCCATCAGGGGACAGGGAGACATTCAGTACTTC
TRBV7-3,NA,TRBJ2-7,14,NA,CASSLQGGVYEQYF,TGTGCCAGCAGCTTACAGGGCGGCGTGTACGAGCAGTACTTC
TRBV24-1,NA,TRBJ2-1,15,TRBD2,CATSGGREGHKEQFF,TGTGCCACCAGTGGGGGCCGGGAGGGGCACAAGGAGCAGTTCTTC
TRBV15,once,TRBJ2-1,16,NA,CATSNVGTVLRNEQFF,TGTGCCACCAGCAACGTCGGGACGGTCCTACGCAATGAGCAGTTCTTC
TRBV12-3/TRBV12-4,many,TRBJ2-1,14,NA,CASSPSWGHNEQFF,TGTGCCAGCAGCCCGTCGTGGGGGCACAATGAGCAGTTCTTC
TRBV7-9,NA,TRBJ2-1,17,TRBD2,CASSANRGSGRPNEQFF,TGTGCCAGCAGCGCTAATCGGGGTAGCGGGAGGCCCAATGAGCAGTTCTTC
TRBV29-1,NA,TRBJ1-1,17,NA,CSVEGLTGLIRDTEAFF,TGCAGCGTTGAAGGGCTCACGGGTCTTATTAGGGACACTGAAGCTTTCTTT
TRBV29-1,NA,TRBJ2-7,13,NA,CSVARVAAYEQYF,TGCAGCGTCGCCAGGGTCGCGGCCTACGAGCAGTACTTC